What follows describes a single T cell receptor beta chain. This clonotype appeared a few times. What antigen it recognizes has not been identified. Base qualities are not at hand, and no much larger clone is one base apart. The CDR3 sequence holds 15 residues, the cysteine and phenylalanine included. Of all the DNA, just the CDR3 is kept, 45 bases in frame from base 1. CDR1 SNHLY and CDR2 FYNNEI are derived from the germline V gene. V is cut by 11 bases and J by 6 bases, and the space between the germline ends is 23 bases. Library preparation used multiplex PCR. TCRdb lists the instrument as Illumina HiSeq 4000. CDR3 regions were amplified by Arm-PCR with iRepertoire HTBI primers to construct TCR beta libraries. Before sequencing, the PCR products underwent gel purification. Processing in the source paper ran as follows. Across samples, roughly 60 TRBV and 14 TRBJ segments were identified and used for gene usage analysis of CDR3 amino acid clonotypes. COPE and FqMerger were used to merge the filtered high-quality paired reads into contigs. BLAST was used to align contigs to IMGT TRBV, TRBD and TRBJ reference genes, and CDR3 was defined according to IMGT. Any clonotype with a frequency above 0.1% was counted as a highly expanded clone. Shannon entropy was used to measure repertoire diversity, and the Gini coefficient was used to measure V-J evenness. A clonotype was considered public if more than one individual shared it. TCRdb ran its own pipeline on the public reads, namely fastp trimming at Q25 and MiXCR clone calling, and kept in-frame beta chains. Each CDR3 protein gets just one entry, which takes the most common genes and DNA from the rows behind it. These V and J calls rely on TCRdb rather than the paper's analysis. This sample lists 350,000 to 500,000 distinct CDR3 sequences; less than 15% were detected once. Together, the top ten hold around a sixth of the sample.

The sample is drawn from a study of regulatory T cells in long-lasting Graves disease (dated by TCRdb to the early 2020s). General notes on the study: Patients with newly diagnosed Graves' disease had been on antithyroid drugs for under 3 months. The study was registered as a clinical trial and conducted in China. A total of about 33 samples were covered by TCR sequencing, comprising approximately 13 persistent and around 20 newly diagnosed Graves' disease patients. Patients with persistent Graves' disease were compared with patients with newly diagnosed Graves' disease using TCR sequencing and RNA sequencing of peripheral blood.

Study-wide findings and limitations: TRBV28, TRBJ1-2 and TRBJ2-5 were preferentially used in persistent disease, while TRBV20-1 and TRBJ2-1 were favored in newly diagnosed disease. As a limitation, the authors acknowledged that the small sample size may reduce accuracy. Persistent Graves' disease patients showed lower TCR Shannon entropy and fewer highly expanded clones than newly diagnosed patients, suggesting clonal expansion. Peripheral blood alone was examined, since thyroid tissue, which constituted the primary lesion, could not be accessed. A larger number of public clonotypes was shared among persistent patients (under 3,000) than among newly diagnosed patients (around 970). Sequencing and analysis were limited to the TCR beta chain.

The time point label corresponds to: newly diagnosed GD, antithyroid drugs for less than 3 months. For both TCR sequencing and RNA sequencing, RNA was extracted from PBMCs in TRIzol. The diagnosis of Graves' disease followed American Thyroid Association guidelines. Patients were recruited from an endocrinology department in Xi'an, China. Each patient gave around 9.2 milliliters of peripheral blood, collected in an EDTA anticoagulant tube. Ficoll Paque Plus density gradient separation was used to isolate PBMCs, and no additional T cell sorting was done. An Agilent 2100 Bioanalyzer and agarose gel were used to check RNA quality, while a NanoDrop 2000 measured RNA concentration. Separately, the same data were catalogued under a study of T cells in Graves' hyperthyroidism and ophthalmopathy. The second paper states: Stable Graves' hyperthyroidism was defined as no progression to ophthalmopathy during 18 months of follow-up. Hyperthyroidism patients were newly diagnosed, had a disease duration of under 2 months, and were aged 18 to 65 years. Any patient with an uncontrolled infection, another autoimmune disease, pregnancy or lactation was excluded. Diagnoses relied on clinical symptoms, serum thyroxine and TRAb, thyroid ultrasound and orbital computed tomography. For the first round of RT-PCR on the TCR CDR3, the HTBI primer set was used together with the Qiagen OneStep RT-PCR kit. Most expanded thyroid clonotypes (frequency above 0.001) were also detected in blood, suggesting blood repertoires may reflect thyroid immune responses. Ophthalmopathy was separated from stable hyperthyroidism by a 13 V-J signature model, with around 90% sensitivity and approximately 81% specificity obtained in cross-validation and 80%/75% obtained in testing. During validation, the model predicted progression to ophthalmopathy a median of about 6.5 months ahead of onset, with 60% to 71% sensitivity and around 73% specificity. To identify distinguishing TCR V-J signatures, a discovery cohort of about 95 patients was used, comprising some 43 with Graves' ophthalmopathy and about 59 with stable Graves' hyperthyroidism. Whether ophthalmopathy could be predicted prospectively was tested in an independent validation cohort made up of about 20 hyperthyroidism patients plus 17 patients who later progressed to ophthalmopathy. The 75 to 100 discovery patients were randomly split 7:3 into training and test sets. In over five Graves' hyperthyroidism patients, the study also compared T-cell repertoires from thyroid tissue with T-cell repertoires from blood. Once sampling was done, hyperthyroidism patients were given methimazole at a starting dose of 30 mg daily, whereas ophthalmopathy patients were given high-dose intravenous methylprednisolone. The libraries were constructed in a second round of multiplex PCR and then size-selected and purified. The libraries were sequenced on an Illumina HiSeq2000 using paired-end 100 bp reads. Raw data were processed with SOAPnuke, discarding reads with adapters, uncalled bases, mean Phred below 15, or no exact constant-primer or identifier match. COPE v1.2.5 was used to merge the high-quality paired reads, and each unique nucleotide sequence was defined as a clonotype. MiTCR v1.1 was used to align the clonotypes against IMGT TRBV, TRBD and TRBJ reference segments. Analysis was restricted to V-J combinations with a frequency above 0.0001, which covered approximately 99% of repertoires. The TCS score was defined as the ratio of F50 (clonal expansion) to E x V (chaos), calculated using BLOSUM62-based TCRdist between CDR3 peptides within each V-J. Welch's t-statistics and random forest reduced approximately 520 V-J features to roughly 13, which were used in a naive Bayes classifier (R e1071). No statistical method was used to set the sample size in advance, and investigators knew the group allocation. The paper describes TCR Vbeta CDR3 sequencing of 140 or so peripheral blood samples, made up of 43 ophthalmopathy patients, approximately 73 hyperthyroidism patients and some 17 progressor patients.

The specimen was peripheral blood mononuclear cells (PBMCs), collected at new diagnosis, from a patient treated with antithyroid drugs. This receptor was identified in a woman aged 45-59 years with Graves disease. Donor details come from another sample of the same person, matched by shared clones. The chain was built from TRBV2 and TRBJ2-1; the D gene is perhaps TRBD2, from 5 matching bases. The nucleotide sequence is given as TGTGCCGCGAAGAAGGACTCCCCGGGAAGCAATGAGCAGTTCTTC. It encodes CAAKKDSPGSNEQFF.